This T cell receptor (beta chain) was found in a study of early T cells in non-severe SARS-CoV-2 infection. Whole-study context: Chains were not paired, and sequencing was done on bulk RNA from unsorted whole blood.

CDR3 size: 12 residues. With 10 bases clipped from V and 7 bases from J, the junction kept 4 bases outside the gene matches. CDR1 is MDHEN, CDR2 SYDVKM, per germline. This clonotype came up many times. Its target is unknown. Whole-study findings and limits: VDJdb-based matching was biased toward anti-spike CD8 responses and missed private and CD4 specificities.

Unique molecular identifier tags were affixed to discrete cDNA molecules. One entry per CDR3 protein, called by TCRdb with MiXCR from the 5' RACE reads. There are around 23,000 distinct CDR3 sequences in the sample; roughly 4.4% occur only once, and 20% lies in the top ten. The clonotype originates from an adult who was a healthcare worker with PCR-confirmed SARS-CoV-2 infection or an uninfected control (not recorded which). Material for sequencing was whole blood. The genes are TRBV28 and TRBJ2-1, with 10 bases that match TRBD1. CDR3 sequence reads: CATGQGRNEQFF. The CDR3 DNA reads TGTGCCACGGGACAGGGGAGGAATGAGCAGTTCTTC.